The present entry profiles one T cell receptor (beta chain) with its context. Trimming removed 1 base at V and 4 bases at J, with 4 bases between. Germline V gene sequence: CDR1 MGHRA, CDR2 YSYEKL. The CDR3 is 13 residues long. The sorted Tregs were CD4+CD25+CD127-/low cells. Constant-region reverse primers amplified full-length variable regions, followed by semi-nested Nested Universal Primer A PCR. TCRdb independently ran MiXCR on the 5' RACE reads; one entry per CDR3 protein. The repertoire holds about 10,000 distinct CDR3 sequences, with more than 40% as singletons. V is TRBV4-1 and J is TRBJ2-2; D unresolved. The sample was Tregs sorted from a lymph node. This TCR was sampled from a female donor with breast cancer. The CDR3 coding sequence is TGCGCCAGCAGCCAAGCTAGCACCGGGGAGCTGTTTTTT. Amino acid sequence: CASSQASTGELFF.